The next 9 T cell receptor beta chains were all read from a single sample in a study of beta chain features in type 1 diabetes. The entirety of the isolated RNA underwent reverse transcription, so expressed TCRB transcripts were sequenced. Clones were read by immunoSEQ multiplex PCR, and TCRdb kept only the in-frame ones, dropping some. The sample gives 450,000 to 550,000 clones, approximately 31% of which show up once; around 0.065% is in the top ten. The source material was naive CD4+ T cells from blood. These receptors were obtained from a man aged 18-30 years in good health.

This clone came up a few times. The CDR3 loop is CASSFGGYEQYF. The CDR3 nucleotides are TGTGCCAGCAGCTTTGGCGGCTACGAGCAGTACTTC. The chain uses TRBV11-2 and TRBJ2-7; D gene ambiguous. The CDR3 contains 12 residues. Per the germline V gene, CDR1 is SGHAT and CDR2 is FQNNGV. V was pared by 3 bases and J by 3 bases, with 6 bases between.

This clone has only a few counts. This chain uses TRBV7-9 with TRBJ2-1; D is ambiguous. Trimming pared 1 base from V and 5 bases from J, leaving 15 bases between. CDR3 length: 16 residues. Per the germline V gene, CDR1 is SEHNR and CDR2 is FQNEAQ (reference sequence). In nucleotides, the CDR3 is TGTGCCAGCAGCTTAGAGGGATTAGGTGCGCACAATGAGCAGTTCTTC. Its translation: CASSLEGLGAHNEQFF.

The chain links TRBV27 to TRBJ2-1, with 8 bases that match TRBD2. From germline, CDR1 is MNHEY and CDR2 SMNVEV (reference sequence). This CDR3 region has 15 residues. With V trimmed by 4 bases and J by 11 bases, 13 bases remained unmatched. The CDR3 here is CASSSDPGLEGKQFF. DNA for the CDR3: TGTGCCAGCAGTTCCGATCCGGGACTAGAGGGTAAGCAGTTCTTC.

This clone appeared a few times. The rearrangement links TRBV19 to TRBJ2-1; a possible D gene is TRBD1 (6 bases). CDR1 and CDR2 (germline): LNHDA, SQIVND (reference sequence). The CDR3 loop spans 13 amino acids. V was cut by 3 bases and J by 5 bases, with 8 bases left in between. The CDR3 sequence: CASSMPGDNEQFF. The CDR3 coding sequence is TGTGCCAGTAGTATGCCAGGGGACAATGAGCAGTTCTTC.

J is TRBJ2-3 and V is TRBV7-2; D tentatively reads TRBD1 or TRBD2 (6 bases each). The CDR3 extends over 16 amino acids. V lost 2 bases and J lost 3, with 15 bases in between. CDR1 and CDR2 from the germline V gene are SGHTA and FQGNSA. CDR3 protein: CASSLMLGGGTDTQYF. In nucleotides, the CDR3 is TGTGCCAGCAGCTTAATGTTAGGGGGAGGTACAGATACGCAGTATTTT.

The gene calls are TRBV7-2 and TRBJ2-7; D is uncertain. V dropped 5 bases and J dropped 3 bases, with 8 bases sitting between them. In germline, CDR1 is SGHTA, CDR2 FQGNSA. The CDR3 runs to 12 residues. The CDR3 bases are TGTGCCAGCAGCCCATTCGGCTACGAGCAGTACTTC. Translation: CASSPFGYEQYF.

The V call is TRBV19, the J call TRBJ2-1; D is perhaps TRBD1 or TRBD2 (5 bases each). The germline V and J ends were trimmed by 11 bases and 4 bases, with 18 bases remaining between them. Looked up from germline, CDR1 is LNHDA and CDR2 is SQIVND (reference sequence). CDR3 length: 14 residues. In DNA, the CDR3 is TGTGCCTCCAGGGACGGGCGGAATTACAATGAGCAGTTCTTC. This codes for CASRDGRNYNEQFF.

The chain combines TRBV30 with TRBJ2-3; D unclear. CDR3 length equals 15 residues. Germline V CDR1 and CDR2: GTSNPN, SVGIG (reference sequence). V dropped 5 bases and J dropped 0 bases, with 15 bases sitting between them. CDR3 sequence: CAWVPQRTSTDTQYF. CDR3 in DNA: TGTGCCTGGGTCCCCCAGAGAACTAGCACAGATACGCAGTATTTT.

The rearrangement links TRBV29-1 to TRBJ2-2; D uncertain. CDR3 length: 13 residues. Germline CDR1 is SQVTM and CDR2 is ANQGSEA. Trimming shortened V by 4 bases and J by 5 bases, and 11 bases separated the two germline ends. CDR3 sequence: CSVGEGRTGELFF. DNA for the CDR3: TGCAGCGTTGGCGAAGGTAGAACCGGGGAGCTGTTTTTT.